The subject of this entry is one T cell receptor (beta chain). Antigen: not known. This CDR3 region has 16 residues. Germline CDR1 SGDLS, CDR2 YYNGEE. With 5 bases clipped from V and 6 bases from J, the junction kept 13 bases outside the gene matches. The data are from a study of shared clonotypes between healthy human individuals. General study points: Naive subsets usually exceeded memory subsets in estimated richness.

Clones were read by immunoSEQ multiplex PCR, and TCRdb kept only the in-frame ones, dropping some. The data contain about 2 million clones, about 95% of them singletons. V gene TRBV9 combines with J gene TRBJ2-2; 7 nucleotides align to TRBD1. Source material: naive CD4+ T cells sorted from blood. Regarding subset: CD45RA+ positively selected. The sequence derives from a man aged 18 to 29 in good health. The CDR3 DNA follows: TGTGCCAGCAGACCGACAGGGTTCGGTGGGGCCGGGGAGCTGTTTTTT. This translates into CASRPTGFGGAGELFF.